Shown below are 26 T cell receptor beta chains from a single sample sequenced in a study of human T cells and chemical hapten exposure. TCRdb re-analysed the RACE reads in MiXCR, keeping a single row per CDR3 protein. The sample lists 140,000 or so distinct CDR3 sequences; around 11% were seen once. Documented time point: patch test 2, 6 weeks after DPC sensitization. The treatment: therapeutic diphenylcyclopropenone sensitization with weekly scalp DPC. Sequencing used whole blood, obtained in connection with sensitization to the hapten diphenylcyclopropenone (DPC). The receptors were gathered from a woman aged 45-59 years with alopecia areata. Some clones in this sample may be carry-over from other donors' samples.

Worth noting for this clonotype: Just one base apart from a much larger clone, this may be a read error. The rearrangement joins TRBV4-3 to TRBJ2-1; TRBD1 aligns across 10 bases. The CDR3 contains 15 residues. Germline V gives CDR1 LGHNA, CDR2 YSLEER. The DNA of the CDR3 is TGCGCCAGCAGCCAAGGACAGGGGGCCTACAATGGGCAGTTCTTC. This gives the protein CASSQGQGAYNGQFF.

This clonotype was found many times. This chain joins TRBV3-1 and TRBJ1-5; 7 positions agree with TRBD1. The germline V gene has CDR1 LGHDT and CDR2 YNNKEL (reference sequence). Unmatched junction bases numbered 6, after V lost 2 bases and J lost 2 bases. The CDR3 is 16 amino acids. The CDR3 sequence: CASSQFSGQGNQPQHF. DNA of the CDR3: TGTGCCAGCAGCCAATTTTCCGGACAGGGCAATCAGCCCCAGCATTTT.

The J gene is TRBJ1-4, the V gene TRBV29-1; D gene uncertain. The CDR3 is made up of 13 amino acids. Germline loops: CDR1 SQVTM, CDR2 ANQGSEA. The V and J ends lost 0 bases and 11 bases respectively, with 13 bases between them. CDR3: CSVEEVGREKLFF. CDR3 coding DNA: TGCAGCGTTGAAGAAGTTGGGAGGGAGAAACTGTTTTTT. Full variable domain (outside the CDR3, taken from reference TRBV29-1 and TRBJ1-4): SAVISQKPSRDICQRGTSLTIQCQVDSQVTMMFWYRQQPGQSLTLIATANQGSEATYESGFVIDKFPISRPNLTFSTLTVSNMSPEDSSIYLCSVEEVGREKLFFGSGTQLSVL.

CDR3 nucleotides: TGTGCCTGGAGTCTAGCGAAGGGCACAGATACGCAGTATTTT. The encoded protein is CAWSLAKGTDTQYF. The chain recombines TRBV30 with TRBJ2-3; maybe TRBD2 (6 bases). Germline-derived CDR1 and CDR2 are GTSNPN and SVGIG (reference sequence). The CDR3 has 14 amino acids. With 2 bases removed from V and 1 base from J, the gap between germline ends came to 10 bases.

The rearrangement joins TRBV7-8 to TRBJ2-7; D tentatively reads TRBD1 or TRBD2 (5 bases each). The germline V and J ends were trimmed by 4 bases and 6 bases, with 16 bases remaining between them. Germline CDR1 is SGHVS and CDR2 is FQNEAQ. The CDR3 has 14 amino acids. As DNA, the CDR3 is TGTGCCAGCAGCTCTCGGTTTCAGGGACCCGAGCAGTACTTC. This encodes CASSSRFQGPEQYF. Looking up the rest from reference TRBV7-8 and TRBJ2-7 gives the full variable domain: GAGVSQSPRYKVAKRGQDVALRCDPISGHVSLFWYQQALGQGPEFLTYFQNEAQLDKSGLPSDRFFAERPEGSVSTLKIQRTQQEDSAVYLCASSSRFQGPEQYFGPGTRLTVT.

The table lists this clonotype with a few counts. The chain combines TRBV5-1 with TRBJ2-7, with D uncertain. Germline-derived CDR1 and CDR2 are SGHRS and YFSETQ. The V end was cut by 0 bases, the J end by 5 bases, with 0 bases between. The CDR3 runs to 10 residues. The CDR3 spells CASSLDEQYF. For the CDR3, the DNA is TGCGCCAGCAGCTTGGACGAGCAGTACTTC.

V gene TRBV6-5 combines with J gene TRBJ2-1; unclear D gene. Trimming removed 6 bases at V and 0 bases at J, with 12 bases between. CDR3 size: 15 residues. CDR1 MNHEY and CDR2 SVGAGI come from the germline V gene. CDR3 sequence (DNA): TGTGCCAGCAGCCCTGACTGGAGCTCCTACAATGAGCAGTTCTTC. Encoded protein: CASSPDWSSYNEQFF.

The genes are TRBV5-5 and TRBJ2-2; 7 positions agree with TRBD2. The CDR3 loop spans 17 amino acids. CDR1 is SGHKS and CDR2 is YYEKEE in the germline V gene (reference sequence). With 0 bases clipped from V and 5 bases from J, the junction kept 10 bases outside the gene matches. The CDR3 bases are TGTGCCAGCAGCTTGGCTAGCGGCCTAGGAGGGACCGGGGAGCTGTTTTTT. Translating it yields CASSLASGLGGTGELFF.

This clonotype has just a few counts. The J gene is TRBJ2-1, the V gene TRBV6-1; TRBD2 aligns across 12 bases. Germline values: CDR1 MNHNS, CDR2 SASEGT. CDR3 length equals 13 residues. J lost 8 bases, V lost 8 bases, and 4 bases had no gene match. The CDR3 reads CASATSGSYEQFF. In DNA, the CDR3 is TGTGCCAGCGCGACTAGCGGGAGCTATGAGCAGTTCTTC.

The CDR3 is CATSLRQGSSYNEQFF. The CDR3 nucleotides are TGTGCCACCAGCCTCAGACAGGGGAGCTCCTACAATGAGCAGTTCTTC. V is TRBV24-1 and J is TRBJ2-1, with TRBD1 matching 8 bases. This CDR3 is 16 amino acids long. From germline, CDR1 is KGHDR and CDR2 SFDVKD. The junction had 7 bases not matched to a gene; V was cut back by 7 bases and J by 0 bases.

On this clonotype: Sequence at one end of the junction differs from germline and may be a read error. This chain's CDR3 is CAISYRGNTGELFF. The DNA of the CDR3 is TGTGCCATCAGCTACAGGGGGAACACCGGGGAGCTGTTTTTT. The chain employs TRBV7-2 and TRBJ2-2, with 7 positions matching TRBD1. Germline assignment: CDR1 SGHTA and CDR2 FQGNSA. The length of the CDR3 is 14 residues.

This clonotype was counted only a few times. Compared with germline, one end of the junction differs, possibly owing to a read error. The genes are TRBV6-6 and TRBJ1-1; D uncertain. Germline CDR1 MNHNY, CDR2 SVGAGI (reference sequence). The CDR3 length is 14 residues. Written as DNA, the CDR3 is TGTGCCAGCAGTGACTCTGCGGTGAACACTGAAGCTTTCTTT. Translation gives CASSDSAVNTEAFF.

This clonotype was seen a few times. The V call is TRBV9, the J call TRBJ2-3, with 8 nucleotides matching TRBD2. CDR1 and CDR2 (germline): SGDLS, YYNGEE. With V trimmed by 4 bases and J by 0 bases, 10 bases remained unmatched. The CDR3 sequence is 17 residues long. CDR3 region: CASSPLIAGPSTDTQYF. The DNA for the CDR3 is TGTGCCAGCAGCCCCCTTATAGCGGGGCCTAGCACAGATACGCAGTATTTT.

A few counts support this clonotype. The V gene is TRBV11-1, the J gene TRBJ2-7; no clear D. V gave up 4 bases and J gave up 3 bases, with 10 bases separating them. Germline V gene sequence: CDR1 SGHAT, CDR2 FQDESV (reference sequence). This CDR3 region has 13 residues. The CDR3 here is CASSSHRGYEQYF. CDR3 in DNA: TGTGCCAGCAGCTCGCACCGCGGCTACGAGCAGTACTTC.

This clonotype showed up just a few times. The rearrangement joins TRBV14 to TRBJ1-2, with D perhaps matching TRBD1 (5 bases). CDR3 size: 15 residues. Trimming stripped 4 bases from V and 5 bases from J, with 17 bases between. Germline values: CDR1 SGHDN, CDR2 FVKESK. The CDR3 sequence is CASSLSGLPGYGYTF. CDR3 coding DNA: TGTGCCAGCAGCCTCTCCGGGCTCCCAGGGTATGGCTACACCTTC.

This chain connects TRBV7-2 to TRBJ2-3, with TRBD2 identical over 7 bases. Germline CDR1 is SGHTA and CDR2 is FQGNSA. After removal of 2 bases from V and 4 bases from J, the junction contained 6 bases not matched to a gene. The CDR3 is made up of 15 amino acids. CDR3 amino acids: CASSLTGGSPDTQYF. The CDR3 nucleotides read TGTGCCAGCAGCTTAACCGGGGGGTCACCAGATACGCAGTATTTT.

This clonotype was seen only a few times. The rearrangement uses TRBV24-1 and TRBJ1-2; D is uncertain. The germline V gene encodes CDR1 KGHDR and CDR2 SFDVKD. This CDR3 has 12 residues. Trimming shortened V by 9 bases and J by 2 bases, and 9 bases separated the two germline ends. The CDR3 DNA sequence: TGTGCCACCCAAGAGGGAAACTATGGCTACACCTTC. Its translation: CATQEGNYGYTF.

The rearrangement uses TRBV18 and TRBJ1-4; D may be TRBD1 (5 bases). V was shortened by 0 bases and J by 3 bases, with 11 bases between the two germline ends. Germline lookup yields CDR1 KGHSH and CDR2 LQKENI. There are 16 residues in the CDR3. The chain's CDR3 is CASSPPATAPNEKLFF. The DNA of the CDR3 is TGTGCCAGCTCACCACCAGCGACAGCCCCTAATGAAAAACTGTTTTTT.

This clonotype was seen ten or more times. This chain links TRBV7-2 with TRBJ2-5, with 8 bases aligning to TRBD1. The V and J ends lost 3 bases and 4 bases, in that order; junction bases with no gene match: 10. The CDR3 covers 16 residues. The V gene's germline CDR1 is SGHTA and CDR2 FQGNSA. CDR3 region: CASSFGTDRVRETQYF. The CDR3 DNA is TGTGCCAGCAGCTTCGGGACGGACAGGGTACGAGAGACCCAGTACTTC.

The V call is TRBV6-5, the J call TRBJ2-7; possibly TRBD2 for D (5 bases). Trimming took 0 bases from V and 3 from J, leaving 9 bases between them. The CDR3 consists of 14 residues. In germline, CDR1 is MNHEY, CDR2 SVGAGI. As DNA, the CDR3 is TGTGCCAGCAGTTACTCGAATGACTACTACGAGCAGTACTTC. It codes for CASSYSNDYYEQYF.

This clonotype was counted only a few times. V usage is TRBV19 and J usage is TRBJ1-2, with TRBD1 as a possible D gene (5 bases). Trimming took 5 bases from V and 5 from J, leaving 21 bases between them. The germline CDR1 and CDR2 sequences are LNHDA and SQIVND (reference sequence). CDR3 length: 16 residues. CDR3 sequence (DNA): TGTGCCAGTAGTCCGCAGACAGCCCAGCCGGCGTATGGCTACACCTTC. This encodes CASSPQTAQPAYGYTF.

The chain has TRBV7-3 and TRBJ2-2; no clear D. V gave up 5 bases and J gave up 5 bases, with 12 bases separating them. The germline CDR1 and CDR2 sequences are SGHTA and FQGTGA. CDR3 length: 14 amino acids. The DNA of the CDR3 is TGTGCCAGCAGCCCCCGTCGTCTAACCGGGGAGCTGTTTTTT. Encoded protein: CASSPRRLTGELFF.

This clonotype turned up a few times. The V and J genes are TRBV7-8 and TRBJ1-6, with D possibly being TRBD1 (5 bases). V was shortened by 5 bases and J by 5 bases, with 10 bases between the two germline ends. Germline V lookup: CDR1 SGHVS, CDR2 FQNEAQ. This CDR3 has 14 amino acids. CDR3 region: CASSLDRDNSPLHF. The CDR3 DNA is TGTGCCAGCAGCCTCGACAGAGATAATTCACCCCTCCACTTT. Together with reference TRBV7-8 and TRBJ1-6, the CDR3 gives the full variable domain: GAGVSQSPRYKVAKRGQDVALRCDPISGHVSLFWYQQALGQGPEFLTYFQNEAQLDKSGLPSDRFFAERPEGSVSTLKIQRTQQEDSAVYLCASSLDRDNSPLHFGNGTRLTVT.

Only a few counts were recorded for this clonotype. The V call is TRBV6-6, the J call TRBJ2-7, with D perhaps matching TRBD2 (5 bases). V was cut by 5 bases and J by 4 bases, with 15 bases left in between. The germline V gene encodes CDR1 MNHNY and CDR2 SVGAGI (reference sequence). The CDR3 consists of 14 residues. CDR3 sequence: CASSDQRGSYEQYF. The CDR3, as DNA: TGTGCCAGCAGTGACCAGCGCGGGTCTTACGAGCAGTACTTC.

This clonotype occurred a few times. The CDR3 is CSTPRLGQVNEQFF. The CDR3 DNA follows: TGCAGCACCCCCCGGCTAGGTCAGGTCAATGAGCAGTTCTTC. The chain uses TRBV20-1 and TRBJ2-1; D is unresolved. The CDR3 consists of 14 residues. CDR1 is DFQATT and CDR2 is SNEGSKA in the germline V gene (reference sequence).

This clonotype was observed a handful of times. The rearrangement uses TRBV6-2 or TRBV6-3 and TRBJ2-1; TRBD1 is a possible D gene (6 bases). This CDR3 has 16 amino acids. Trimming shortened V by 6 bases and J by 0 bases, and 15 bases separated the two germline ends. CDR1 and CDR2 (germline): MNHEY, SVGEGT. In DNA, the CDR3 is TGTGCCAGCAGGCCGAACAGGGCCAGCTCCTACAATGAGCAGTTCTTC. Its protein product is CASRPNRASSYNEQFF.